This TCR beta chain was obtained from a study of identical twins. TCRdb itself ran the 5' RACE reads through MiXCR, one entry per CDR3 protein. The data contain 200,000 to 250,000 distinct CDR3 sequences, approximately 7.9% of them singletons. In its sample, this clonotype was seen many times. There are 15 residues in the CDR3. CDR1 is SGDLS and CDR2 is YYNGEE in the germline V gene. The germline V and J ends were trimmed by 0 bases and 5 bases, with 11 bases remaining between them. The same sample was also used in a study of yellow fever vaccine responses in identical twins.

This clonotype was sampled from a woman in her late teens or twenties in good health. Sequences were obtained from CD8+ T cells sorted from blood. The gene calls are TRBV9 and TRBJ2-2; D gene ambiguous. The CDR3 DNA reads as TGTGCCAGCAGCGTAGGTCGGAGCCTAACCGGGGAGCTGTTTTTT. Encoded protein: CASSVGRSLTGELFF.